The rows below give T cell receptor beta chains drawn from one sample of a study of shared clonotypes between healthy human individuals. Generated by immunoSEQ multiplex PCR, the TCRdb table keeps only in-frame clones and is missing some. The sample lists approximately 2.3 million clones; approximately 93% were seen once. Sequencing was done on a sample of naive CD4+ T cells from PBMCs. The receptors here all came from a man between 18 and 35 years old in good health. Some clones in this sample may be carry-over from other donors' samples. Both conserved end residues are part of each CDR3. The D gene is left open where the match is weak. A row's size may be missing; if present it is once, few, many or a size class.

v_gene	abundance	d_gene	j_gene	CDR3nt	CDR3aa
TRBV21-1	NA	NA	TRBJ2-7	TGTGCCATCCATAAGGGCGGGACTAGAAAGAGCTCCTACGAGCAGTACTTC	CAIHKGGTRKSSYEQYF
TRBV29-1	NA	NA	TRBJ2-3	TGCAGCGTCCAACAGGGAAGCACAGATACGCAGTATTTT	CSVQQGSTDTQYF
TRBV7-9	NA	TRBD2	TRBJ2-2	TGTGCCAGCAGCTCACGACTAGCGGGAGCCGGGGAGCTGTTTTTT	CASSSRLAGAGELFF
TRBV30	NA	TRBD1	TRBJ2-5	TGTGCCTGGGGGGACAGGGGGCGCTCAGTCCGAGAGACCCAGTACTTC	CAWGDRGRSVRETQYF
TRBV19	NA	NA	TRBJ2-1	TGTGCCAGTAGTATAGTAGCGGTATCCTACAATGAGCAGTTCTTC	CASSIVAVSYNEQFF
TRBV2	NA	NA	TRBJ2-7	TGTGCCAGCAGTGAAGCGCTAACAGGGAGGTACGAGCAGTACTTC	CASSEALTGRYEQYF
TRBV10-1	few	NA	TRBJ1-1	TGCGCCAGCAGTGATAACGGTCGCAACACTGAAGCTTTCTTT	CASSDNGRNTEAFF
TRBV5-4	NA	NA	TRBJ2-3	TGTGCCAGCAGCTGGAACCAGGGGACAGATACGCAGTATTTT	CASSWNQGTDTQYF
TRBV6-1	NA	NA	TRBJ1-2	TGTGCCAGCAGTGTAGACAGCAACTATGGCTACACCTTC	CASSVDSNYGYTF
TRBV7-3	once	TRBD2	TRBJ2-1	TGTGCCAGCAGCCAGGGACTAGCGGGGTCTCCGCAGTTCTTC	CASSQGLAGSPQFF
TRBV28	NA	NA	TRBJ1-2	TGTGCCAGCAGTTTGGGACTGTACTATGGCTACACCTTC	CASSLGLYYGYTF
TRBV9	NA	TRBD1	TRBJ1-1	TGTGCCAGCAGCGCCACAGGGGCAAACACTGAAGCTTTCTTT	CASSATGANTEAFF
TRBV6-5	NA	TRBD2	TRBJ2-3	TGTGCCAGCAGTTACTCGGTGCTGCGGGAGGATACGCAGTATTTT	CASSYSVLREDTQYF
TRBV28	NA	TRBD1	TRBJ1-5	TGTGCCAGCAAAACTCGACAGGGGAGCAATCAGCCCCAGCATTTT	CASKTRQGSNQPQHF
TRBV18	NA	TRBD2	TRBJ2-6	TGTGCCAGCTCCCCAAATTGGGGGGGTCCTGGGGCCAACGTCCTGACTTTC	CASSPNWGGPGANVLTF
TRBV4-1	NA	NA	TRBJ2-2	TGCGCCAGCAATGGAAACACCGGGGAGCTGTTTTTT	CASNGNTGELFF
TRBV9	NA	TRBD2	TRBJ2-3	TGTGCCAGCAGCCAGATACCTAGCGGGAACACAGATACGCAGTATTTT	CASSQIPSGNTDTQYF
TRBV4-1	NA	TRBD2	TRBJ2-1	TGCGCCAGCAGCCAAGGGGGTCGGGGACTAGCACCCTCCTACAATGAGCAGTTCTTC	CASSQGGRGLAPSYNEQFF
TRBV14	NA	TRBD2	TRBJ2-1	TGTGCCAGCAGCCGTAGCGGGAGGCCCACCTACAATGAGCAGTTCTTC	CASSRSGRPTYNEQFF
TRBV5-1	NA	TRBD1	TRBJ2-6	TGCGCCAGCAGCTTCGGGACAGGGTGGGCCAACGTCCTGACTTTC	CASSFGTGWANVLTF